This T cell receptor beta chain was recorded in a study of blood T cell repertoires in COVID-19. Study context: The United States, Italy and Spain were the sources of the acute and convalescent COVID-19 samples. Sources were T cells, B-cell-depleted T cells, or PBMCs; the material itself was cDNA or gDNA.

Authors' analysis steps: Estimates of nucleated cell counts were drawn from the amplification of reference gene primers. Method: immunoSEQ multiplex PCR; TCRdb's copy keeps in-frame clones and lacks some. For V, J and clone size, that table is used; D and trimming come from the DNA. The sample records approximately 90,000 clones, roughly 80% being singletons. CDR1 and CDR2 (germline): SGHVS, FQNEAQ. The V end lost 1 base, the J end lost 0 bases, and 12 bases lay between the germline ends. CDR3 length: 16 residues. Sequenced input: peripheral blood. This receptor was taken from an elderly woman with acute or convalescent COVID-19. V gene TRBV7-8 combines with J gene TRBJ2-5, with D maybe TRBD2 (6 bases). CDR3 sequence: CASSLVGGSYQETQYF. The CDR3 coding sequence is TGTGCCAGCAGCTTAGTGGGAGGCTCGTACCAAGAGACCCAGTACTTC. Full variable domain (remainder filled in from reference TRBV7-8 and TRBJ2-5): GAGVSQSPRYKVAKRGQDVALRCDPISGHVSLFWYQQALGQGPEFLTYFQNEAQLDKSGLPSDRFFAERPEGSVSTLKIQRTQQEDSAVYLCASSLVGGSYQETQYFGPGTRLLVL.